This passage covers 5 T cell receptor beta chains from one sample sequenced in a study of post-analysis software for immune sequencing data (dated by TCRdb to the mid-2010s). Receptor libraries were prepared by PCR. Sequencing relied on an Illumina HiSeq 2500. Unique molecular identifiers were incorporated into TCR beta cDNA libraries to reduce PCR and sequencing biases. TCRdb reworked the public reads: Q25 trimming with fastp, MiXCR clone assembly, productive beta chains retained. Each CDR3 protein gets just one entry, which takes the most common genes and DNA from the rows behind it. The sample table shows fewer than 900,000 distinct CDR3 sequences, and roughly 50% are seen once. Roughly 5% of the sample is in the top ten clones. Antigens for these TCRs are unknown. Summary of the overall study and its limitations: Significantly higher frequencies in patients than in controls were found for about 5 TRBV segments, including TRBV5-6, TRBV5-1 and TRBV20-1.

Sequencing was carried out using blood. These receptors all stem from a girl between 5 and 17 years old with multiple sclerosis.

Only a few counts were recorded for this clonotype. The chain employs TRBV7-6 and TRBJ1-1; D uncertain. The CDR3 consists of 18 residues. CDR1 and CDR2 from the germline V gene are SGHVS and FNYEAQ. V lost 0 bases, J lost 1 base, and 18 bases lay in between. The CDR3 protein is CASSLATDRLTRNTEAFF. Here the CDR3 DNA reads TGTGCCAGCAGCTTAGCAACGGACCGGCTAACACGGAACACTGAAGCTTTCTTT. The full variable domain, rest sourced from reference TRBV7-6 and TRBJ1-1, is GAGVSQSPRYKVTKRGQDVALRCDPISGHVSLYWYRQALGQGPEFLTYFNYEAQQDKSGLPNDRFSAERPEGSISTLTIQRTEQRDSAMYRCASSLATDRLTRNTEAFFGQGTRLTVV.

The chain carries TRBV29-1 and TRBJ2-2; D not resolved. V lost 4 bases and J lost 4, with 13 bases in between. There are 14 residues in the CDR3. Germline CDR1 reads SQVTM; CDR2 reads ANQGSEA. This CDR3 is CSVGDPSGTGELFF. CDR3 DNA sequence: TGCAGCGTTGGAGACCCCTCGGGCACCGGGGAGCTGTTTTTT.

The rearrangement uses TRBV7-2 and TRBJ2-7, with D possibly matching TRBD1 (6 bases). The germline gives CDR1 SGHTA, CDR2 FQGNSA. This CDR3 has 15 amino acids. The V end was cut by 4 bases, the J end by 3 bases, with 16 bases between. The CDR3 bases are TGTGCCAGCAGCTCCCTGACAGGCTTGAGCTACGAGCAGTACTTC. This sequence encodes CASSSLTGLSYEQYF.

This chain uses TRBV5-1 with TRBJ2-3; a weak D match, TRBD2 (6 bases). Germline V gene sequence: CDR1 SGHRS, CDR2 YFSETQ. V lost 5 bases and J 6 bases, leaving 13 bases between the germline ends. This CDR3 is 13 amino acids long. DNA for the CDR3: TGCGCCAGCAGGGTCGGGAGTCCGGATACGCAGTATTTT. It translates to CASRVGSPDTQYF.

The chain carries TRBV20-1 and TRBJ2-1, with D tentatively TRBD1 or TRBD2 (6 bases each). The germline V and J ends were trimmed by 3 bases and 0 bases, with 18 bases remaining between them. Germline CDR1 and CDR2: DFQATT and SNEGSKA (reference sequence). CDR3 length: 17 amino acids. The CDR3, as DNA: TGCAGTGCTAGGCGGAAGGGGGGTTTCAGCTCCTACAATGAGCAGTTCTTC. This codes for CSARRKGGFSSYNEQFF.